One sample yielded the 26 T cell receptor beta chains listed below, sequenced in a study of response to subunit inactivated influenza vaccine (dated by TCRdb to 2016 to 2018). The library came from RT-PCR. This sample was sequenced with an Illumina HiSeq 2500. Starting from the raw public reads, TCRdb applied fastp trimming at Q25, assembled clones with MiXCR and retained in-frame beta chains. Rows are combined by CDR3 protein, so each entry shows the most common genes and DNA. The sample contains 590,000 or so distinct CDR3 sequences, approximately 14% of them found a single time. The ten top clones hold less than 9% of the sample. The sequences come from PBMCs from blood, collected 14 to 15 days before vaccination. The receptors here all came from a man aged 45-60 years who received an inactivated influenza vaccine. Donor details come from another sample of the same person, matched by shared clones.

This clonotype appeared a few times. The CDR3 bases are TGTGCCAGCATCGGGGCAAATTCACCCCTCCACTTT. It codes for CASIGANSPLHF. The genes are TRBV12-3 or TRBV12-4 and TRBJ1-6; a weak D match, TRBD1 (5 bases). V gave up 7 bases and J gave up 7 bases, with 8 bases separating them. The CDR3 loop spans 12 amino acids.

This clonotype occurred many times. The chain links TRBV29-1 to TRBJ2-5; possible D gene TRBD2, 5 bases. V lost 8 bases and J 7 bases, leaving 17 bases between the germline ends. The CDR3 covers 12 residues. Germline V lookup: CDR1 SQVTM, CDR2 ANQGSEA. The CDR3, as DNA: TGCAGCCACTCGGACTCCCCAGGGACCCAGTACTTC. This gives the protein CSHSDSPGTQYF.

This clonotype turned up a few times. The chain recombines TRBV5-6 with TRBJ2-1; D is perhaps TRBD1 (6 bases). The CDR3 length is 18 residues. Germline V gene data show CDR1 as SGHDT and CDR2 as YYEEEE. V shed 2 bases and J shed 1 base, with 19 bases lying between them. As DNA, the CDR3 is TGTGCCAGCAGCTTACAGGGAACGCTTCTGGGATCCTACAATGAGCAGTTCTTC. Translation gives CASSLQGTLLGSYNEQFF.

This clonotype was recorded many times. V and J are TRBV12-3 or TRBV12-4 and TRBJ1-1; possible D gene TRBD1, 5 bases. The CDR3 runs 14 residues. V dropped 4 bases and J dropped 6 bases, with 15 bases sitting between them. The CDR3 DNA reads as TGTGCCAGCAGTTCCCACCCGACAGTTTCTGAAGCTTTCTTT. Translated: CASSSHPTVSEAFF.

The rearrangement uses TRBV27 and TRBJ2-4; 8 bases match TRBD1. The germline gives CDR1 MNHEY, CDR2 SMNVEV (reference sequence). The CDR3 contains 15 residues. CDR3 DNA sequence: TGTGCTTCCGGGACAGGCGATCTAGCCAAAAACATTCAGTACTTC. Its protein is CASGTGDLAKNIQYF.

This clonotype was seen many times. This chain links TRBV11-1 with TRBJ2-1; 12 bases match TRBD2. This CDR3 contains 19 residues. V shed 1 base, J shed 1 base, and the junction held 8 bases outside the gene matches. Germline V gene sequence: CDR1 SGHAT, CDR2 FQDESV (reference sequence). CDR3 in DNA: TGTGCCAGCAGCTTAGTTCGGCTAGCGGGAGGGCCATCCTACAATGAGCAGTTCTTC. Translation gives CASSLVRLAGGPSYNEQFF.

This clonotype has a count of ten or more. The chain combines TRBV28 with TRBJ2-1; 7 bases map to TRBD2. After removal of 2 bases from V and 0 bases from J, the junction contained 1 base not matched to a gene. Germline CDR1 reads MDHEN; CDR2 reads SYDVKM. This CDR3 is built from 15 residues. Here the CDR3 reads CASSLPGGSYNEQFF. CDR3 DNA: TGTGCCAGCAGTTTACCGGGGGGCTCCTACAATGAGCAGTTCTTC.

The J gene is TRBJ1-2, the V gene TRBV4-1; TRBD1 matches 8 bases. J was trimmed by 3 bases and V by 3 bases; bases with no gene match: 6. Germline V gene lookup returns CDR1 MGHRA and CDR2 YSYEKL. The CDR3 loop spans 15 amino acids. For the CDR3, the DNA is TGCGCCAGCAGCCAGGACGGGACAGGATACTATGGCTACACCTTC. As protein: CASSQDGTGYYGYTF.

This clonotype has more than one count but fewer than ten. The CDR3 sequence: CASSLSTGYYGYTF. The CDR3 nucleotides are TGTGCCAGCAGCTTGTCCACAGGGTACTATGGCTACACCTTC. The chain links TRBV7-8 to TRBJ1-2; D is possibly TRBD1 (6 bases). Germline CDR1 SGHVS, CDR2 FQNEAQ. V was clipped by 3 bases and J by 3 bases, with 11 bases between them. The CDR3 totals 14 residues. The full variable domain, completed using reference TRBV7-8 and TRBJ1-2, is GAGVSQSPRYKVAKRGQDVALRCDPISGHVSLFWYQQALGQGPEFLTYFQNEAQLDKSGLPSDRFFAERPEGSVSTLKIQRTQQEDSAVYLCASSLSTGYYGYTFGSGTRLTVV.

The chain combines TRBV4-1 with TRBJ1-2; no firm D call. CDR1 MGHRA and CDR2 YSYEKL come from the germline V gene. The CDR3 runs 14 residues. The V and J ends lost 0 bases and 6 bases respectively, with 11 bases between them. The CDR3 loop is CASSQDPRTNGYTF. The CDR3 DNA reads TGCGCCAGCAGCCAAGATCCCAGGACGAATGGCTACACCTTC.

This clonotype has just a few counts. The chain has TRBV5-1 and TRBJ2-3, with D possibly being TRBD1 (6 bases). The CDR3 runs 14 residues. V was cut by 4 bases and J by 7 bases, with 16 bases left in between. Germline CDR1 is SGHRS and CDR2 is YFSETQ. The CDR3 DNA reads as TGCGCCAGCAGCCTGACAGGCAATGATAATACGCAGTATTTT. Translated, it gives CASSLTGNDNTQYF.

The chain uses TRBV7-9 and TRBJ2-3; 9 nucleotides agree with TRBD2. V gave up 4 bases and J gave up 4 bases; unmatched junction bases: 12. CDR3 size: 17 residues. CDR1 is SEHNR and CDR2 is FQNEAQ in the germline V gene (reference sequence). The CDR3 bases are TGTGCCAGCAGCTCCCGAAGGGGAGCGGGGGGCCCAGATACGCAGTATTTT. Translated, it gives CASSSRRGAGGPDTQYF.

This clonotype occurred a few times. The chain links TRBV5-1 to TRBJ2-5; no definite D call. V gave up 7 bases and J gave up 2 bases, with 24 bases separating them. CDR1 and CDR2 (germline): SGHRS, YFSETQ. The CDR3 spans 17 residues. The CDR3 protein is CASQVTPGRSMQETQYF. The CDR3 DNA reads TGCGCCAGCCAAGTCACCCCGGGCAGGTCTATGCAAGAGACCCAGTACTTC.

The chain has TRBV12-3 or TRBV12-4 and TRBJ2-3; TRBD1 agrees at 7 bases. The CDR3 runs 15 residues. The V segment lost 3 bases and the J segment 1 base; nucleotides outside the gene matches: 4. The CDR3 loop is CASSLIQGGTDTQYF. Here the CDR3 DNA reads TGTGCCAGCAGTTTGATTCAGGGGGGCACAGATACGCAGTATTTT.

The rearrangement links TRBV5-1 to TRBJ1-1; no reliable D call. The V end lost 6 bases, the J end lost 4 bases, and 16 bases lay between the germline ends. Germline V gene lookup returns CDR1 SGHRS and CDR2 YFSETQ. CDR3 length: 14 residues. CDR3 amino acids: CASTPGNLGTEAFF. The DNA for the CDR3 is TGCGCCAGCACTCCGGGCAACTTGGGCACTGAAGCTTTCTTT.

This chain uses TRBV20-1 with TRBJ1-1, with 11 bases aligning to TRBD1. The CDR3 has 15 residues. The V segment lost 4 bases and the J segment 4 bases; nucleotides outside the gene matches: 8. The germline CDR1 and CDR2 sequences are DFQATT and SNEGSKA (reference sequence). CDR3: CSAKKGQGVGTEAFF. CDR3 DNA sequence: TGCAGTGCTAAAAAGGGACAGGGGGTAGGCACTGAAGCTTTCTTT.

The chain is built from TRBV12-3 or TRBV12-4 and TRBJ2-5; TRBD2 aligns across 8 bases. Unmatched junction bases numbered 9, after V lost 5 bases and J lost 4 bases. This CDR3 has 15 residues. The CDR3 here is CASSTPAGVRETQYF. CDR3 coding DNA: TGTGCCAGCAGTACACCAGCGGGAGTGAGAGAGACCCAGTACTTC.

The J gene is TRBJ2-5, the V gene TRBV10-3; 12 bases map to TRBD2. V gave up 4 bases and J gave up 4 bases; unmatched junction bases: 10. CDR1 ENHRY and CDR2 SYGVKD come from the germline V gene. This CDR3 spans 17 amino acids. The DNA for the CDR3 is TGTGCCATCAGTGCGGCTAGCGGGAGGGCCGGACGAGAGACCCAGTACTTC. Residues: CAISAASGRAGRETQYF.

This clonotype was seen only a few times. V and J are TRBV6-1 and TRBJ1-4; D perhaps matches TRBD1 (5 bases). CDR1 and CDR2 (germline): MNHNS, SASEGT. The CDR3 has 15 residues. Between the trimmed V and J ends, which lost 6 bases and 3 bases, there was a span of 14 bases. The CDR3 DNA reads TGTGCCAGCAGCGGAGGGGTGCAGGCTAATGAAAAACTGTTTTTT. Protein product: CASSGGVQANEKLFF.

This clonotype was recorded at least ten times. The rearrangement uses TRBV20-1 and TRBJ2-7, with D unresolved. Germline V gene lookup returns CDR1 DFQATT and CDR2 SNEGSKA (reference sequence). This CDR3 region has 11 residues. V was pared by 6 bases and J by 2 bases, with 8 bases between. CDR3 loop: CSAQDPYEQYF. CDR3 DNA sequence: TGCAGTGCGCAAGACCCCTACGAGCAGTACTTC.

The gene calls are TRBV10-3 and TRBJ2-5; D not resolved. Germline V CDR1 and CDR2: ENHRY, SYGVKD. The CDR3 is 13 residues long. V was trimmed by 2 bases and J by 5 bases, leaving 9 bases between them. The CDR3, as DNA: TGTGCCATCAGTGAGCGGCAGGAGGAGACCCAGTACTTC. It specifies CAISERQEETQYF.

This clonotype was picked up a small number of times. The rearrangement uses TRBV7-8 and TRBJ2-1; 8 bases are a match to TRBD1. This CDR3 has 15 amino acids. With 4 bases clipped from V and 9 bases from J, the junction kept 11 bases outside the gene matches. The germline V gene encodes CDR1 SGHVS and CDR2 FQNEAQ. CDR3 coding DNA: TGTGCCAGCAGCTCACAGACAGGGGCCGGGGCTGAGCAGTTCTTC. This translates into CASSSQTGAGAEQFF.

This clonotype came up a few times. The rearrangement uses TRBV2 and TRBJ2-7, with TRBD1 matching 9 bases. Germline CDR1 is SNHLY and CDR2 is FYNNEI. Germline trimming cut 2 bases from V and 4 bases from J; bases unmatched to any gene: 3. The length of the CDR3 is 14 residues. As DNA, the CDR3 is TGTGCCAGCAGTGAAACAGGGGGCGGGTACGAGCAGTACTTC. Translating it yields CASSETGGGYEQYF.

The CDR3 region is CANLGGGAGPYEQYF. The CDR3 DNA reads TGTGCCAACCTCGGGGGGGGCGCGGGACCCTACGAGCAGTACTTC. V gene TRBV9 combines with J gene TRBJ2-7; 8 bases align to TRBD2. The CDR3 has 15 residues. Looked up from germline, CDR1 is SGDLS and CDR2 is YYNGEE. V dropped 9 bases and J dropped 2; count of bases not matched to a gene: 13.

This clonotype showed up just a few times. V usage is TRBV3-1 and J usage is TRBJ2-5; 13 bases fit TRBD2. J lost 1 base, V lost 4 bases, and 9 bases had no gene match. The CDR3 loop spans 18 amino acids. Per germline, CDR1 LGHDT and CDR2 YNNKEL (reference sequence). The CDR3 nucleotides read TGTGCCAGCAGCCCACTAGCGGGGGGGCCGGTAGGCCAAGAGACCCAGTACTTC. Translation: CASSPLAGGPVGQETQYF.

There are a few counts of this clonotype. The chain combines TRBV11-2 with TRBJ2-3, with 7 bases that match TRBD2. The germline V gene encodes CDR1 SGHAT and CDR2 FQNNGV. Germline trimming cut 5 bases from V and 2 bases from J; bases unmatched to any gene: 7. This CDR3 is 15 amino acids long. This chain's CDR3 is CASSEAGTNTDTQYF. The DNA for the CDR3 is TGTGCCAGCAGCGAAGCCGGGACTAACACAGATACGCAGTATTTT. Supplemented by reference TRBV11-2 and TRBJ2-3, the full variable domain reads EAGVAQSPRYKIIEKRQSVAFWCNPISGHATLYWYQQILGQGPKLLIQFQNNGVVDDSQLPKDRFSAERLKGVDSTLKIQPAKLEDSAVYLCASSEAGTNTDTQYFGPGTRLTVL.